This is a list of T cell receptor beta chains from one sample in a study of blood T cell repertoires in COVID-19. This table comes from immunoSEQ multiplex PCR, and its TCRdb copy is limited to in-frame clones, with some not included. The table records 45,000 to 55,000 clones, roughly 91% of them present only once. Sequencing was performed on peripheral blood. These receptors all come from a man in his forties or fifties with active COVID-19. The CDR3 runs from the conserved cysteine through the conserved F or W. Fields, in order: J gene, V gene, D gene, CDR3 DNA, CDR3 protein. A D gene is named only where the DNA matches it firmly.

TRBJ1-1 TRBV7-3 NA TGTGCCAGCAGCCAAGGAGGGCCAAGAACTGAAGCTTTCTTT CASSQGGPRTEAFF
TRBJ2-1 TRBV20-1 NA TGCAGTGCTAGTGTTAGGGGCCAAAATGAGCAGTTCTTC CSASVRGQNEQFF
TRBJ2-7 TRBV27 TRBD1 TGTGCCAGCAGCTCCTTGGACAGGTTTTACGAGCAGTACTTC CASSSLDRFYEQYF
TRBJ2-1 TRBV6-5 NA TGTGCCAGCAGTTACGGAGGGGGCAGGGATGAGCAGTTCTTC CASSYGGGRDEQFF
TRBJ2-3 TRBV19 TRBD2 TGTGCCAGTAGCCCCAGCGGGGGCCCCACAGATACGCAGTATTTT CASSPSGGPTDTQYF
TRBJ1-1 TRBV24-1 TRBD1 TGTGCCACCAGTGATTTCCAGGGGGCCCACCTGGACACTGAAGCTTTCTTT CATSDFQGAHLDTEAFF
TRBJ1-2 TRBV2 TRBD1 TGTGCCAGCAGCGACCGGACAGGGGTCTATGGCTACACCTTC CASSDRTGVYGYTF
TRBJ2-3 TRBV27 TRBD1 TGTGCCAGCAGTTTCCGAGGACAGGGGAGAGATACGCAGTATTTT CASSFRGQGRDTQYF
TRBJ2-5 TRBV5-1 TRBD1 TGCGCCAGCAGCTCCCGACAGGGGGCCCGGGAGACCCAGTACTTC CASSSRQGARETQYF
TRBJ2-1 TRBV7-3 TRBD1 TGTGCCAGCAGCTTAAACAGGGGATACAATGAGCAGTTCTTC CASSLNRGYNEQFF